This is a list of T cell receptor beta chains from one sample in a study of blood T cell repertoires in COVID-19. TCRdb's copy holds only in-frame clones and misses some; the assay was immunoSEQ multiplex PCR. The table includes more than 70,000 clones, approximately 86% detected once. The sample comprised peripheral blood. Every receptor here comes from a man aged 55 to 70 with acute or convalescent COVID-19. CDR3s include the opening cysteine and the closing phenylalanine or tryptophan. Fields, in order: clone size, D gene, V gene, J gene, CDR3 protein, CDR3 DNA. D genes are given only for firm matches. Clone sizes are given selectively: once, few, many, or a class where the clone is expanded.

clone size: -
D gene: -
V gene: TRBV7-6
J gene: TRBJ2-3
CDR3 protein: CASSLGRAHTDTQYF
CDR3 DNA: TGTGCCAGCAGCTTAGGCAGGGCCCACACAGATACGCAGTATTTT

clone size: -
D gene: -
V gene: TRBV5-1
J gene: TRBJ1-1
CDR3 protein: CASSFISSGNTEAFF
CDR3 DNA: TGCGCCAGCAGCTTTATTTCTAGCGGGAACACTGAAGCTTTCTTT

clone size: -
D gene: TRBD1
V gene: TRBV5-4
J gene: TRBJ1-6
CDR3 protein: CASSLVGQVPPLHF
CDR3 DNA: TGTGCCAGCAGCTTGGTGGGACAGGTGCCACCCCTCCACTTT

clone size: -
D gene: TRBD1
V gene: TRBV7-6
J gene: TRBJ2-5
CDR3 protein: CASSLGQGARETQYF
CDR3 DNA: TGTGCCAGCAGCTTAGGACAGGGGGCCCGGGAGACCCAGTACTTC

clone size: -
D gene: TRBD2
V gene: TRBV12-3/TRBV12-4
J gene: TRBJ2-5
CDR3 protein: CASSTSGEETQYF
CDR3 DNA: TGTGCCAGCAGTACCAGCGGGGAAGAGACCCAGTACTTC

clone size: -
D gene: TRBD2
V gene: TRBV2
J gene: TRBJ2-7
CDR3 protein: CVVTALLAGEFSYEQYF
CDR3 DNA: TGTGTCGTCACAGCACTACTAGCGGGAGAATTCTCCTACGAGCAGTACTTC

clone size: -
D gene: TRBD1
V gene: TRBV5-1
J gene: TRBJ1-2
CDR3 protein: CASSLGQGVLHGYTF
CDR3 DNA: TGCGCCAGCAGCTTGGGACAGGGGGTCCTTCATGGCTACACCTTC

clone size: -
D gene: TRBD1
V gene: TRBV6-5
J gene: TRBJ2-7
CDR3 protein: CASRDRDEQYF
CDR3 DNA: TGTGCCAGTCGAGACAGGGACGAGCAGTACTTC

clone size: -
D gene: TRBD1
V gene: TRBV6-5
J gene: TRBJ1-5
CDR3 protein: CASSPSTGRNQPQHF
CDR3 DNA: TGTGCCAGCAGTCCCTCGACAGGGCGCAATCAGCCCCAGCATTTT

clone size: -
D gene: TRBD1
V gene: TRBV30
J gene: TRBJ1-2
CDR3 protein: CAWRRGTGPNYGYTF
CDR3 DNA: TGTGCCTGGAGGAGGGGGACAGGGCCTAACTATGGCTACACCTTC

clone size: -
D gene: -
V gene: TRBV27
J gene: TRBJ2-7
CDR3 protein: CASSPLGVGQAGGYEQYF
CDR3 DNA: TGTGCCAGCAGTCCCTTGGGTGTTGGACAGGCCGGAGGGTACGAGCAGTACTTC

clone size: -
D gene: -
V gene: TRBV18
J gene: TRBJ1-2
CDR3 protein: CASSLDRLSYGYTF
CDR3 DNA: TGTGCCAGCTCCCTCGACAGGCTCAGCTATGGCTACACCTTC

clone size: -
D gene: -
V gene: TRBV30
J gene: TRBJ2-1
CDR3 protein: CAWSAVASSYNEQFF
CDR3 DNA: TGTGCCTGGAGTGCCGTAGCGAGCTCCTACAATGAGCAGTTCTTC

clone size: -
D gene: TRBD1
V gene: TRBV10-3
J gene: TRBJ1-4
CDR3 protein: CATGQGALANEKLFF
CDR3 DNA: TGTGCCACCGGACAGGGGGCACTAGCTAATGAAAAACTGTTTTTT

clone size: once
D gene: -
V gene: TRBV18
J gene: TRBJ1-2
CDR3 protein: CASSQQGYGYTF
CDR3 DNA: TGTGCCAGCTCACAACAGGGTTATGGCTACACCTTC

clone size: once
D gene: -
V gene: TRBV7-2
J gene: TRBJ1-3
CDR3 protein: CASSLRGSSGNTIYF
CDR3 DNA: TGTGCCAGCAGCTTAAGGGGCAGCTCTGGAAACACCATATATTTT

clone size: -
D gene: TRBD1
V gene: TRBV29-1
J gene: TRBJ1-2
CDR3 protein: CSTGDRGPGYGYTF
CDR3 DNA: TGCAGCACGGGGGACAGGGGGCCCGGCTATGGCTACACCTTC

clone size: -
D gene: -
V gene: TRBV7-2
J gene: TRBJ2-5
CDR3 protein: CASSGGAVKETQYF
CDR3 DNA: TGTGCCAGCAGCGGGGGGGCGGTGAAAGAGACCCAGTACTTC

clone size: -
D gene: -
V gene: TRBV27
J gene: TRBJ2-2
CDR3 protein: CASSPGSRTTGELFF
CDR3 DNA: TGTGCCAGCAGCCCGGGGAGTAGAACCACCGGGGAGCTGTTTTTT

clone size: -
D gene: -
V gene: TRBV19
J gene: TRBJ1-2
CDR3 protein: CASSPRGGLDYGYTF
CDR3 DNA: TGTGCCAGTAGTCCCCGTGGGGGCCTAGACTATGGCTACACCTTC

clone size: few
D gene: TRBD2
V gene: TRBV2
J gene: TRBJ2-4
CDR3 protein: CASRQVAGVGIQYF
CDR3 DNA: TGTGCCAGCCGGCAAGTGGCGGGAGTGGGCATTCAGTACTTC

clone size: -
D gene: -
V gene: TRBV30
J gene: TRBJ2-2
CDR3 protein: CAWGLARAGELFF
CDR3 DNA: TGTGCCTGGGGCCTAGCACGGGCCGGGGAGCTGTTTTTT

clone size: -
D gene: TRBD2
V gene: TRBV6-5
J gene: TRBJ2-7
CDR3 protein: CASSYRTSGDTYEQYF
CDR3 DNA: TGTGCCAGCAGTTACCGGACTAGCGGGGATACCTACGAGCAGTACTTC

clone size: -
D gene: TRBD1
V gene: TRBV18
J gene: TRBJ1-1
CDR3 protein: CASSDRGTEAFF
CDR3 DNA: TGTGCCAGCTCGGACAGGGGGACTGAAGCTTTCTTT

clone size: -
D gene: -
V gene: TRBV7-2
J gene: TRBJ2-6
CDR3 protein: CASSLEEGMLSGANVLTF
CDR3 DNA: TGTGCCAGCAGCTTAGAGGAGGGGATGCTCTCTGGGGCCAACGTCCTGACTTTC

clone size: -
D gene: TRBD1
V gene: TRBV27
J gene: TRBJ1-2
CDR3 protein: CASSLLGTGGDYGYTF
CDR3 DNA: TGTGCCAGCAGTTTACTCGGGACAGGGGGAGACTATGGCTACACCTTC

clone size: -
D gene: TRBD1
V gene: TRBV2
J gene: TRBJ2-5
CDR3 protein: CASSQDRGGETQYF
CDR3 DNA: TGTGCCAGCAGTCAGGACAGGGGAGGAGAGACCCAGTACTTC

clone size: -
D gene: -
V gene: TRBV29-1
J gene: TRBJ1-4
CDR3 protein: CSVDGFGQGTNEKLFF
CDR3 DNA: TGCAGCGTTGATGGGTTTGGGCAGGGAACTAATGAAAAACTGTTTTTT

clone size: -
D gene: TRBD1
V gene: TRBV30
J gene: TRBJ1-3
CDR3 protein: CARGDRLRGASGNTIYF
CDR3 DNA: TGTGCCCGGGGAGACCGCCTCAGGGGGGCCTCTGGAAACACCATATATTTT

clone size: -
D gene: TRBD1
V gene: TRBV7-2
J gene: TRBJ2-2
CDR3 protein: CASSGQGSTGELFF
CDR3 DNA: TGTGCCAGCAGCGGACAGGGGTCCACCGGGGAGCTGTTTTTT

clone size: once
D gene: TRBD1
V gene: TRBV7-6
J gene: TRBJ1-6
CDR3 protein: CASSLGVDRALGNSPLHF
CDR3 DNA: TGTGCCAGCAGCTTAGGGGTGGACAGGGCCCTCGGTAATTCACCCCTCCACTTT